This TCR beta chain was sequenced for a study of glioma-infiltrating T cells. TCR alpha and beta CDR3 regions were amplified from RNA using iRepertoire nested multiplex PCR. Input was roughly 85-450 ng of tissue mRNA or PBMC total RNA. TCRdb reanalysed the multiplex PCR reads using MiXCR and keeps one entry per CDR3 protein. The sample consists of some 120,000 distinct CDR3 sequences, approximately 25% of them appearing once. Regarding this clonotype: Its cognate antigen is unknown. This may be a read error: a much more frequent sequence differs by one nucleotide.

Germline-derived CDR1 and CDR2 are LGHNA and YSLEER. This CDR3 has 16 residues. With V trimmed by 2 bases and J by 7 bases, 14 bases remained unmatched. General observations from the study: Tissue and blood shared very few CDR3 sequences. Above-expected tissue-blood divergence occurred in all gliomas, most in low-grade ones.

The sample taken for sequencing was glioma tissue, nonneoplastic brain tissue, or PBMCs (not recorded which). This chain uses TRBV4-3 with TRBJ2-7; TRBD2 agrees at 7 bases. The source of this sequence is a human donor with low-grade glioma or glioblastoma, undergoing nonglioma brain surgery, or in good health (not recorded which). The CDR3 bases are TGCGCCAGCAGCCAATCAACTAGCGTACTGTACAATGAGCAGTACTTC. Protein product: CASSQSTSVLYNEQYF.